What follows are 5 T cell receptor beta chains derived from one specimen sequenced in a study of neoadjuvant nivolumab and ipilimumab in lung cancer. Sequenced by immunoSEQ multiplex PCR; TCRdb stores in-frame clones only, minus some. The sample comprises fewer than 30,000 clones, more than 75% of which are singletons, and roughly 20% rests with the top ten. The sample consisted of tumor tissue, taken after neoadjuvant nivolumab, alone or with ipilimumab, at or shortly before surgery. These receptors were taken from an adult with non-small cell lung cancer.

This chain connects TRBV19 to TRBJ1-1; no firm D call. This CDR3 comprises 13 residues. Germline V gene data show CDR1 as LNHDA and CDR2 as SQIVND (reference sequence). Trimming took 3 bases from V and 9 from J, leaving 14 bases between them. Here the CDR3 reads CASSIPGLIKAFF. Here the CDR3 DNA reads TGTGCCAGTAGTATTCCCGGTCTCATCAAAGCTTTCTTT.

This clone was recorded once. This sequence joins TRBV19 and TRBJ1-2; 7 bases map to TRBD1. The length of the CDR3 is 16 residues. Germline V CDR1 and CDR2: LNHDA, SQIVND (reference sequence). V was pared by 4 bases and J by 3 bases, with 11 bases of the junction left unmatched. The CDR3 sequence is CASSTTSRGLHYGYTF. DNA of the CDR3: TGTGCCAGTAGTACCACATCGAGGGGGCTGCACTATGGCTACACCTTC.

The chain links TRBV5-4 to TRBJ2-7; D possibly corresponds to TRBD1 (5 bases). The germline V gene encodes CDR1 SGHNT and CDR2 YYREEE (reference sequence). The V end was cut by 0 bases, the J end by 4 bases, with 11 bases between. The CDR3 contains 14 residues. The DNA for the CDR3 is TGTGCCAGCAGCTTGGGCAGGACAATGTACGAGCAGTACTTC. The encoded protein is CASSLGRTMYEQYF.

The rearrangement links TRBV5-1 to TRBJ1-1; D perhaps matches TRBD1 (5 bases). Germline V CDR1 and CDR2: SGHRS, YFSETQ. CDR3 length: 14 amino acids. Trimming removed 0 bases from V and 0 bases from J, with 6 bases in between. As DNA, the CDR3 is TGCGCCAGCAGCTTGGGGGGGATGAACACTGAAGCTTTCTTT. Translation gives CASSLGGMNTEAFF.

This chain joins TRBV7-9 and TRBJ1-2, with D perhaps TRBD1 (5 bases). The CDR3 extends over 18 amino acids. Germline assignment: CDR1 SEHNR and CDR2 FQNEAQ (reference sequence). Between the trimmed V and J ends, which lost 3 bases and 4 bases, there was a span of 24 bases. CDR3 in DNA: TGTGCCAGCAGCTTCTCCTGGGACCGGGTCCCTGGGCTCTATGGCTACACCTTC. Residues: CASSFSWDRVPGLYGYTF.